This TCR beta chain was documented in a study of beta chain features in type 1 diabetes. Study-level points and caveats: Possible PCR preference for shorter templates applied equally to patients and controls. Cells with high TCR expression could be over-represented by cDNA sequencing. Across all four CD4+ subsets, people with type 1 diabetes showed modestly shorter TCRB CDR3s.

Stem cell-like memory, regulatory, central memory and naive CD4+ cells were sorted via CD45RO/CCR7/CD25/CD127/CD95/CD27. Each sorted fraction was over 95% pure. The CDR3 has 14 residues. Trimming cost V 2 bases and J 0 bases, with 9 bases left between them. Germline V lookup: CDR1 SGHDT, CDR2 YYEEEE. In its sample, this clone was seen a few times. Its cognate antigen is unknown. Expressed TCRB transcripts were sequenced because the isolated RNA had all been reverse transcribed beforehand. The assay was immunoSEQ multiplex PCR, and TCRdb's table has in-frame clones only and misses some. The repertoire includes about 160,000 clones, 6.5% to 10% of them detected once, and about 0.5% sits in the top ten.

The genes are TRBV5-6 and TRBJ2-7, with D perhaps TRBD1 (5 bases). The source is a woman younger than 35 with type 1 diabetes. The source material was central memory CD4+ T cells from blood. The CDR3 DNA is TGTGCCAGCAGCTTAGCAGGGATCTCCTACGAGCAGTACTTC. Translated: CASSLAGISYEQYF. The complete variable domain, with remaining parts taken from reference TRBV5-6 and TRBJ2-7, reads DAGVTQSPTHLIKTRGQQVTLRCSPKSGHDTVSWYQQALGQGPQFIFQYYEEEERQRGNFPDRFSGHQFPNYSSELNVNALLLGDSALYLCASSLAGISYEQYFGPGTRLTVT.